This T cell receptor (beta chain) originates from a study of T cell repertoires in ileal Crohn's disease. Findings and caveats of the study: Mucosal expansions were suggested to be mainly CD8 T cells.

The CDR3 spans 15 residues. V dropped 4 bases and J dropped 2 bases, with 16 bases sitting between them. CDR1 is SGHKS, CDR2 YYEKEE, per germline (reference sequence). Turning to this clone: Antigen: not known.

This sample's time point: neoterminal ileum biopsy at postoperative endoscopy, about 6 months after surgery. The method was immunoSEQ multiplex PCR; TCRdb's version includes in-frame clones alone and lacks a portion of them. The sample contains roughly 13,000 clones, approximately 81% of which appear only once. Sequenced input: ileal tissue. This sequence joins TRBV5-5 and TRBJ2-7, with no clear D. This clonotype was sampled from an adult with Crohn's disease. The CDR3 nucleotides read TGTGCCAGCAGCCCCCCCTTGAGCATCACCTACGAGCAGTACTTC. Its protein is CASSPPLSITYEQYF.